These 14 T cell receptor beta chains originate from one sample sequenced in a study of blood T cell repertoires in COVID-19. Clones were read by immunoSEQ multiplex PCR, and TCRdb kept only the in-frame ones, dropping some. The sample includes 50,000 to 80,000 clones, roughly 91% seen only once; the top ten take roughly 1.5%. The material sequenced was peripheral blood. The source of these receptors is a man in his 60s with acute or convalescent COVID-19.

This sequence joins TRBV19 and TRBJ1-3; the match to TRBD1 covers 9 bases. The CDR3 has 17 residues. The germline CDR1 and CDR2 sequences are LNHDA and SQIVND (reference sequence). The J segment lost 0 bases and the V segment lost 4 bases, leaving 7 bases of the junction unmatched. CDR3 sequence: CASSTRDRAFSGNTIYF. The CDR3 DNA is TGTGCCAGTAGTACCCGGGACAGGGCCTTCTCTGGAAACACCATATATTTT.

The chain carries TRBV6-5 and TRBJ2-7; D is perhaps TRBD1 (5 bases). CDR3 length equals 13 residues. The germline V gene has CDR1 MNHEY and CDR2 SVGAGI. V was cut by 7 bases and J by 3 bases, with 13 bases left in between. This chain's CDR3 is CASITQGNYEQYF. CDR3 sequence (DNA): TGTGCCAGCATTACCCAGGGTAACTACGAGCAGTACTTC.

CDR3 residues: CASSLGRGAYYEQYF. The CDR3, as DNA: TGCGCCAGCAGCTTGGGGCGGGGGGCCTACTACGAGCAGTACTTC. The chain employs TRBV5-1 and TRBJ2-7; 8 bases fit TRBD2. The J segment lost 3 bases and the V segment lost 0 bases, leaving 5 bases of the junction unmatched. The CDR3 spans 15 residues. Germline V gene sequence: CDR1 SGHRS, CDR2 YFSETQ.

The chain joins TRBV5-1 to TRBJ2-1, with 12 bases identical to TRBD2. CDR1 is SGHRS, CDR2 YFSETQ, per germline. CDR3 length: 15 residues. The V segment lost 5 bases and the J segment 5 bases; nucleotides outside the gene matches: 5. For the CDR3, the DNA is TGCGCCAGCAGGTGGACTAGCGGGGCCCACAATGAGCAGTTCTTC. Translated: CASRWTSGAHNEQFF.

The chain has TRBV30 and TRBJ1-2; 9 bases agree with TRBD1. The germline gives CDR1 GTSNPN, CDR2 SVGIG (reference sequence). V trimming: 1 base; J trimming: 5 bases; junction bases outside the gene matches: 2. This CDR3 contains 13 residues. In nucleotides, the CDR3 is TGTGCCTGGAGTGCCGGACAGGGGTATGGCTACACCTTC. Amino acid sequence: CAWSAGQGYGYTF.

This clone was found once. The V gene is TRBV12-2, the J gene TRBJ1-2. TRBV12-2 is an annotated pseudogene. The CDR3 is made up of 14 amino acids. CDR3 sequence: CASRLALYYYGYTF. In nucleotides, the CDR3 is TGTGCAAGTCGCTTAGCGCTGTACTACTATGGCTACACCTTC.

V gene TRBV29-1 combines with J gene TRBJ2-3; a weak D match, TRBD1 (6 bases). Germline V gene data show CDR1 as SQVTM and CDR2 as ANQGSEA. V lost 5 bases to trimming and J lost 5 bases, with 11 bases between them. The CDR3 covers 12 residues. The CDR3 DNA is TGCAGCGTTATTATAGGGGGAGATACGCAGTATTTT. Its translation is CSVIIGGDTQYF.

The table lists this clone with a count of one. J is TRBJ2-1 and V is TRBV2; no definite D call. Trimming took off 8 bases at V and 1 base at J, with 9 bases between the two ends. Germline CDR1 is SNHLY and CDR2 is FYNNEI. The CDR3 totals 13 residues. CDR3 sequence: CASYRGSYNEQFF. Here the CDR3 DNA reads TGTGCCAGCTATCGCGGTTCCTACAATGAGCAGTTCTTC.

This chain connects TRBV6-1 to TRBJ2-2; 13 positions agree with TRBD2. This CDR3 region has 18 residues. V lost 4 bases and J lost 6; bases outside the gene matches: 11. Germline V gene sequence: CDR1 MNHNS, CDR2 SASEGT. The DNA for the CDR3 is TGTGCCAGCAGTGGACTAGCGGGGGGCCCCGAGCTCCCCGGGGAGCTGTTTTTT. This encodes CASSGLAGGPELPGELFF.

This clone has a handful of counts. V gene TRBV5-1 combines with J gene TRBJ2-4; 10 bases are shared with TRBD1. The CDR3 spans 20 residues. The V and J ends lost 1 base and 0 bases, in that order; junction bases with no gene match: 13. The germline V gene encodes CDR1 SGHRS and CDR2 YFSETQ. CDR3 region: CASSLMGGTGDSIAKNIQYF. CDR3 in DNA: TGCGCCAGCAGCTTGATGGGAGGGACAGGGGACTCGATAGCCAAAAACATTCAGTACTTC.

CDR3 nucleotides: TGCGCCAGCAGCCCAGGGACAGCGAGCTCCTACGAGCAGTACTTC. Translating gives CASSPGTASSYEQYF. V is TRBV5-1 and J is TRBJ2-7; TRBD1 matches at 7 bases. Germline CDR1 and CDR2: SGHRS and YFSETQ. The junction had 7 bases not matched to a gene; V was cut back by 4 bases and J by 0 bases. The CDR3 totals 15 residues.

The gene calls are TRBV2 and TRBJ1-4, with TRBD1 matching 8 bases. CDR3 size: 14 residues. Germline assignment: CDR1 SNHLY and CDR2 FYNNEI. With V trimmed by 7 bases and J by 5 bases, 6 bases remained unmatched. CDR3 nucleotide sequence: TGTGCCAGCACTGCACAGGGGGTGAATGAAAAACTGTTTTTT. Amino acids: CASTAQGVNEKLFF.

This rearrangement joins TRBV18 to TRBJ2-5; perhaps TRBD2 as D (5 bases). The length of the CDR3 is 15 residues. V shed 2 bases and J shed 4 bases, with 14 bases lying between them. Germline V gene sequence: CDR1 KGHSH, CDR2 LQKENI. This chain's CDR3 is CASSPGESIGETQYF. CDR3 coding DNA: TGTGCCAGCTCACCAGGGGAGAGTATAGGAGAGACCCAGTACTTC.

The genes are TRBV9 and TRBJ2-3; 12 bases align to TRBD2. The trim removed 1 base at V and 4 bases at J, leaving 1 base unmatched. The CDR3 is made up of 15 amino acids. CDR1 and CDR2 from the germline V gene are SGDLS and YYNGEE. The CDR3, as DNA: TGTGCCAGCAGCGTACTAGCGGGGGGGGCAGATACGCAGTATTTT. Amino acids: CASSVLAGGADTQYF.